One and the same sample provided the 22 T cell receptor beta chains below, sequenced in a study of human T cells and chemical hapten exposure. Time point reported: patch test 1, 2 weeks after DPC sensitization. Described treatment: therapeutic diphenylcyclopropenone sensitization with weekly scalp DPC. TCRdb redid the calling of the RACE reads with MiXCR, one entry per CDR3 protein. Counted here are around 99,000 distinct CDR3 sequences, about an eighth occurring once; the ten biggest clones make up around 2.2%. The starting material was whole blood, obtained in connection with sensitization to the hapten diphenylcyclopropenone (DPC). Receptors were obtained from a woman in her thirties or forties with alopecia areata. Some clones in this sample may be carry-over from other donors' samples.

This clonotype was observed at least ten times. The genes are TRBV7-9 and TRBJ1-1; 11 bases match TRBD1. The J segment lost 3 bases and the V segment lost 8 bases, leaving 5 bases of the junction unmatched. Germline values: CDR1 SEHNR, CDR2 FQNEAQ (reference sequence). The CDR3 consists of 14 residues. The CDR3, as DNA: TGTGCCAGCTTTGGACAGGGGGCTTACACTGAAGCTTTCTTT. Translated: CASFGQGAYTEAFF. Full variable domain (missing parts from reference TRBV7-9 and TRBJ1-1): DTGVSQNPRHKITKRGQNVTFRCDPISEHNRLYWYRQTLGQGPEFLTYFQNEAQLEKSRLLSDRFSAERPKGSFSTLEIQRTEQGDSAMYLCASFGQGAYTEAFFGQGTRLTVV.

This clonotype came up a few times. J is TRBJ2-5 and V is TRBV6-6; D gene unclear. The length of the CDR3 is 14 residues. The V end lost 5 bases, the J end lost 0 bases, and 10 bases lay between the germline ends. CDR1 MNHNY and CDR2 SVGAGI come from the germline V gene (reference sequence). As DNA, the CDR3 is TGTGCCAGCAGTCGGTCAGTAAACCAAGAGACCCAGTACTTC. It specifies CASSRSVNQETQYF.

There are many counts of this clonotype. The chain employs TRBV2 and TRBJ2-4; 14 bases map to TRBD2. The V segment lost 6 bases and the J segment 8 bases; nucleotides outside the gene matches: 9. The germline gives CDR1 SNHLY, CDR2 FYNNEI. The CDR3 totals 16 residues. CDR3 sequence reads: CASRGLAGVGADIQYF. The CDR3 coding sequence is TGTGCCAGCAGGGGACTAGCGGGAGTCGGGGCGGACATTCAGTACTTC.

At least ten counts were recorded for this clonotype. The chain carries TRBV21-1 and TRBJ1-5; the table assigns TRBD1, which was not confirmed against the DNA. TRBV21-1 is assigned pseudogene status. The CDR3 is 16 residues long. This chain's CDR3 is CASSKGATGANQPQHF. The DNA for the CDR3 is TGTGCCAGCAGCAAAGGCGCAACGGGGGCCAATCAGCCCCAGCATTTT.

This sequence joins TRBV9 and TRBJ2-3, with 13 bases identical to TRBD2. The germline gives CDR1 SGDLS, CDR2 YYNGEE. V was clipped by 3 bases and J by 3 bases; unmatched bases: 4. The CDR3 extends over 16 amino acids. CDR3: CASSGRTSGSTDTQYF. The CDR3 region has the DNA TGTGCCAGCAGCGGTCGGACTAGCGGGAGTACAGATACGCAGTATTTT.

This clonotype was seen only a few times. A junction boundary mismatches the germline segment, possibly from a read error. V is TRBV7-2 and J is TRBJ2-7, with 8 bases fitting TRBD1. The CDR3 has 15 amino acids. Germline V gene lookup returns CDR1 SGHTA and CDR2 FQGNSA. The CDR3 sequence is CASSIAGQGTYEQYF. DNA for the CDR3: TGTGCCAGCAGCATAGCCGGACAGGGAACCTACGAGCAGTACTTC.

The DNA for the CDR3 is TGCAGCGCATCGTCCCGGGACAGCGCGCGAGGCTACACCTTC. This codes for CSASSRDSARGYTF. The rearrangement links TRBV29-1 to TRBJ1-2; TRBD1 matches 7 bases. V lost 7 bases and J lost 8; bases outside the gene matches: 16. Germline CDR1 and CDR2: SQVTM and ANQGSEA. This CDR3 is 14 amino acids long.

V is TRBV10-3 and J is TRBJ2-3, with D perhaps assigned TRBD1 or TRBD2 (6 bases each). This CDR3 is built from 14 residues. CDR1 is ENHRY, CDR2 SYGVKD, per germline. Deletions cut 8 bases from V and 1 base from J, with 13 bases between. CDR3 DNA sequence: TGTGCCATCGGCGCGGAGGGGGGCACAGATACGCAGTATTTT. As protein: CAIGAEGGTDTQYF.

This clonotype was counted between two and nine times. J is TRBJ2-6 and V is TRBV20-1, with 7 bases that match TRBD1. The CDR3 spans 17 residues. Trimming cost V 0 bases and J 2 bases; bases outside gene matches: 7. Germline lookup yields CDR1 DFQATT and CDR2 SNEGSKA (reference sequence). The CDR3 region is CSARDRQGNPGANVLTF. In DNA, the CDR3 is TGCAGTGCTAGAGACCGACAGGGCAACCCTGGGGCCAACGTCCTGACTTTC.

This clonotype was observed many times. The chain couples TRBV28 to TRBJ2-5; a possible D gene is TRBD2 (7 bases). The germline gives CDR1 MDHEN, CDR2 SYDVKM. The CDR3 contains 17 residues. Trimming took off 7 bases at V and 1 base at J, with 22 bases between the two ends. CDR3 coding DNA: TGTGCCAGCACCCATGCTGGCGGGGGCGCAGGCCAAGAGACCCAGTACTTC. It is translated as CASTHAGGGAGQETQYF.

This clonotype has only a few counts. The gene calls are TRBV6-6 and TRBJ1-1; TRBD1 agrees at 7 bases. Germline loops: CDR1 MNHNY, CDR2 SVGAGI (reference sequence). This CDR3 spans 16 amino acids. The V segment lost 5 bases and the J segment 1 base; nucleotides outside the gene matches: 10. In nucleotides, the CDR3 is TGTGCCAGCAGTGCCAGGGGGTTGTCGTCGAACACTGAAGCTTTCTTT. Its translation: CASSARGLSSNTEAFF.

The gene calls are TRBV29-1 and TRBJ2-2; D might be TRBD1 (6 bases). The V end was cut by 2 bases, the J end by 8 bases, with 12 bases between. Germline V gene sequence: CDR1 SQVTM, CDR2 ANQGSEA. The CDR3 sequence is 13 residues long. CDR3 nucleotide sequence: TGCAGCGTTGAACGGGACATCATGGGGGAGCTGTTTTTT. Protein: CSVERDIMGELFF.

In its sample, this clonotype was seen a few times. The chain recombines TRBV20-1 with TRBJ2-5; no definite D call. The CDR3 loop spans 12 amino acids. V lost 0 bases, J lost 5 bases, and 7 bases lay in between. Per germline, CDR1 DFQATT and CDR2 SNEGSKA (reference sequence). CDR3 in amino acids: CSAREVGETQYF. The CDR3, as DNA: TGCAGTGCTAGAGAAGTAGGCGAGACCCAGTACTTC.

This chain joins TRBV7-9 and TRBJ2-7; D might be TRBD2 (6 bases). Per germline, CDR1 SEHNR and CDR2 FQNEAQ (reference sequence). The CDR3 is made up of 12 amino acids. Trimming left V 5 bases short and J 6 bases short, with 11 bases between. CDR3 region: CASSGLAFEQYF. As DNA, the CDR3 is TGTGCCAGCAGCGGGCTAGCGTTCGAGCAGTACTTC. Full variable domain (missing parts from reference TRBV7-9 and TRBJ2-7): DTGVSQNPRHKITKRGQNVTFRCDPISEHNRLYWYRQTLGQGPEFLTYFQNEAQLEKSRLLSDRFSAERPKGSFSTLEIQRTEQGDSAMYLCASSGLAFEQYFGPGTRLTVT.

This clonotype was counted many times. CDR3 residues: CASSPTLEDTQYF. The CDR3 DNA reads as TGTGCCAGCTCACCAACGTTAGAGGATACGCAGTATTTT. This chain joins TRBV18 and TRBJ2-3; D is uncertain. The V end was cut by 2 bases, the J end by 6 bases, with 9 bases between. CDR3 length: 13 amino acids. Germline V lookup: CDR1 KGHSH, CDR2 LQKENI.

This clonotype showed up just a few times. The chain uses TRBV7-8 and TRBJ2-1, with 9 bases identical to TRBD2. CDR1 SGHVS and CDR2 FQNEAQ come from the germline V gene. V lost 1 base, J lost 2 bases, and 6 bases stayed unmatched. The CDR3 extends over 17 amino acids. The CDR3 is CASSLGSGRITYNEQFF. The CDR3 nucleotides are TGTGCCAGCAGCTTAGGGAGCGGGAGGATCACCTACAATGAGCAGTTCTTC.

The chain carries TRBV5-5 and TRBJ1-5; TRBD1 might be the D (5 bases). The CDR3 is 15 residues long. Germline V CDR1 and CDR2: SGHKS, YYEKEE (reference sequence). Deletions cut 4 bases from V and 0 bases from J, with 11 bases between. The CDR3 DNA reads as TGTGCCAGCAGCATGCAGGGTAATAGCAATCAGCCCCAGCATTTT. Amino acid sequence: CASSMQGNSNQPQHF.

In the case of this clonotype: The CDR3 does not close with the conserved phenylalanine or tryptophan, likely indicating a read error. No DNA is shown, since the ends of the CDR3 on it are uncertain; the CDR3 is the one TCRdb lists. The genes are TRBV6-2 or TRBV6-3 and TRBJ1-5; the table's D call, TRBD1, has no DNA check behind it. The CDR3 region is 12 residues in length, termini included. CDR1 is MNHEY and CDR2 is SVGEGT in the germline V gene. The CDR3 reads CASRTSGTGPLI.

This clonotype was seen more than once but under ten times. V is TRBV30 and J is TRBJ2-2; 11 nucleotides match TRBD2. V gave up 0 bases and J gave up 7 bases; unmatched junction bases: 4. This CDR3 is built from 15 residues. The germline V gene has CDR1 GTSNPN and CDR2 SVGIG (reference sequence). CDR3 residues: CAWSVKLAGVGELFF. Written as DNA, the CDR3 is TGTGCCTGGAGTGTTAAACTAGCGGGAGTCGGGGAGCTGTTTTTT.

This clonotype showed up just a few times. This chain joins TRBV6-5 and TRBJ2-1; the D gene is possibly TRBD1 (6 bases). The germline gives CDR1 MNHEY, CDR2 SVGAGI. Trimming cost V 0 bases and J 6 bases, with 18 bases left between them. This CDR3 is 17 amino acids long. The CDR3 region has the DNA TGTGCCAGCAGTTACTCCAGCAAAAGACAGGATTTCAATGAGCAGTTCTTC. Its protein is CASSYSSKRQDFNEQFF.

This clonotype was seen many times. The chain joins TRBV3-1 to TRBJ2-7; TRBD1 matches 7 bases. Germline V lookup: CDR1 LGHDT, CDR2 YNNKEL (reference sequence). V dropped 1 base and J dropped 6; count of bases not matched to a gene: 6. The CDR3 is 14 amino acids. CDR3: CASSQVTGSREQYF. The CDR3 DNA is TGTGCCAGCAGCCAAGTGACAGGGTCCCGCGAGCAGTACTTC.

The sample holds many counts of this clonotype. The chain employs TRBV28 and TRBJ1-3; D perhaps matches TRBD1 (6 bases). The CDR3 spans 20 residues. The V end was cut by 9 bases, the J end by 0 bases, with 30 bases between. CDR1 is MDHEN and CDR2 is SYDVKM in the germline V gene. CDR3 sequence reads: CARLASVGHLRTDSGNTIYF. In nucleotides, the CDR3 is TGTGCCAGACTTGCGTCGGTAGGGCACCTTAGGACAGACTCTGGAAACACCATATATTTT.